Below, one T cell receptor beta chain is given with its context. What it recognizes is unknown. The data were produced by immunoSEQ multiplex PCR, yet TCRdb's version contains in-frame clones alone and is incomplete. The sample carries 2 million to 2.5 million clones, approximately 94% recorded once. The sample comes from a study of shared clonotypes between healthy human individuals. Study outcomes and limitations: Naive subsets typically showed greater estimated richness than memory subsets. Limited genetic and exposure-history diversity came from having few donors.

This CDR3 is built from 17 residues. Germline values: CDR1 WNHNN, CDR2 SYGVQD (reference sequence). Trimming stripped 2 bases from V and 0 bases from J, with 15 bases between. The TCR sequence derives from a man aged 18 to 30 in good health. The sequenced sample consisted of naive CD4+ T cells sorted from blood. Sample subset: CD45RA+ positively selected. The genes are TRBV10-1 and TRBJ2-3; D is unresolved. This CDR3 is CASSEPVPLTSTDTQYF. The CDR3 nucleotides are TGCGCCAGCAGTGAGCCCGTCCCCCTTACTAGCACAGATACGCAGTATTTT.